These T cell receptor beta chains were read from a single sample in a study of cytomegalovirus exposure and HLA in healthy donors. Repertoires were generated with immunoSEQ multiplex PCR, while TCRdb's copy carries only in-frame clones and drops some. This sample has 60,000 to 85,000 clones; about 80% occur once, and the top ten carry about 3.5%. The source material was PBMCs. All receptors derive from a man aged 35 to 55 in good health and CMV-seronegative. Each CDR3 is given with its conserved first and last residue. A D gene is named only where the DNA matches it firmly. The size entry is marked missing in some rows and otherwise reads once, few, many or a size class.

v_gene,j_gene,d_gene,abundance,CDR3aa,CDR3nt
TRBV7-2,TRBJ2-1,NA,few,CASSPHREQFF,TGTGCCAGCAGCCCCCACAGGGAGCAGTTCTTC
TRBV6-6,TRBJ2-3,TRBD2,NA,CASSSPDSGDTDTQYF,TGTGCCAGCAGTTCCCCAGATAGCGGGGACACAGATACGCAGTATTTT
TRBV27,TRBJ1-2,TRBD1,NA,CASSPQGANYGYTF,TGTGCCAGCAGTCCGCAGGGGGCTAACTATGGCTACACCTTC
TRBV27,TRBJ1-5,NA,NA,CASSLLGNQPQHF,TGTGCCAGCAGTTTATTAGGCAATCAGCCCCAGCATTTT
TRBV6-5,TRBJ1-1,NA,NA,CASSRTVGGNTEAFF,TGTGCCAGCAGCAGGACAGTAGGTGGGAACACTGAAGCTTTCTTT
TRBV6-5,TRBJ1-1,NA,NA,CASSTSGLTEAFF,TGTGCCAGCAGTACATCAGGGTTGACTGAAGCTTTCTTT
TRBV5-1,TRBJ1-1,TRBD1,NA,CASSLARDRVSGNTEAFF,TGCGCCAGCAGCTTGGCCAGGGACAGGGTTTCGGGGAACACTGAAGCTTTCTTT
TRBV9,TRBJ2-1,TRBD1,NA,CASEAGSRGLWGEQFF,TGTGCCAGCGAGGCAGGTTCCAGGGGGTTGTGGGGTGAGCAGTTCTTC
TRBV7-2,TRBJ2-2,TRBD2,NA,CASSTRQRGGSAGELFF,TGTGCCAGCAGCACTAGACAGCGGGGGGGGTCGGCCGGGGAGCTGTTTTTT
TRBV2,TRBJ2-2,NA,once,CASSEGRANTGELFF,TGTGCCAGCAGTGAAGGCAGGGCTAACACCGGGGAGCTGTTTTTT
TRBV27,TRBJ1-1,TRBD1,NA,CASSPTGDGKAFF,TGTGCCAGCAGTCCGACAGGGGATGGCAAAGCTTTCTTT
TRBV9,TRBJ2-7,TRBD2,NA,CASSAEGGDYYLSEQYF,TGTGCCAGCAGCGCCGAAGGAGGGGACTACTATCTCTCCGAGCAGTACTTC
TRBV2,TRBJ2-7,TRBD1,NA,CASETLDRSSYEQYF,TGTGCCAGTGAAACCCTGGACAGGAGCTCCTACGAGCAGTACTTC
TRBV4-3,TRBJ2-3,NA,NA,CASSQDISQDTDTQYF,TGCGCCAGCAGCCAAGATATCAGCCAGGACACAGATACGCAGTATTTT
TRBV6-6,TRBJ2-5,NA,NA,CASSSEQETQYF,TGTGCCAGCAGCTCAGAACAAGAGACCCAGTACTTC
TRBV27,TRBJ2-1,NA,NA,CATSGRVGNNEQFF,TGTGCCACCTCGGGCAGGGTGGGAAACAATGAGCAGTTCTTC
TRBV7-2,TRBJ1-2,NA,once,CASSLRGYGYTF,TGTGCCAGCAGCTTACGAGGGTATGGCTACACCTTC
TRBV5-6,TRBJ1-2,NA,NA,CASTPDQGNGYTF,TGTGCCAGCACCCCTGATCAGGGTAATGGCTACACCTTC
TRBV30,TRBJ2-5,NA,NA,CAWSVGWKETQYF,TGTGCCTGGAGCGTGGGCTGGAAAGAGACCCAGTACTTC
TRBV7-2,TRBJ2-5,TRBD1,NA,CASSLWTGATSTQYF,TGTGCCAGCAGCTTATGGACAGGGGCCACTTCGACCCAGTACTTC
TRBV4-1,TRBJ1-1,TRBD1,NA,CASSRGGIGTDLAFF,TGCGCCAGCAGCCGAGGGGGAATCGGGACAGACCTGGCTTTCTTT
TRBV9,TRBJ2-5,TRBD1,NA,CASSAGTGLQTQYF,TGTGCCAGCAGCGCAGGGACAGGCCTCCAGACCCAGTACTTC